The rows below give T cell receptor beta chains drawn from one sample of a study of blood T cell repertoires in COVID-19. Data came from immunoSEQ multiplex PCR; TCRdb stores just in-frame clones and leaves some out. The table shows fewer than 450,000 clones, with approximately 90% occurring only once. Material for sequencing was peripheral blood. All receptors derive from a woman aged 45-65 years with COVID-19, enrolled during active disease. CDR3s include the opening cysteine and the closing phenylalanine or tryptophan. The order of the fields is clone size, D gene, J gene, V gene, CDR3 protein, CDR3 DNA. A D gene is named only where the DNA matches it firmly. Clone size, where shown, is once, few, many, or a class for clones that have expanded.

clone_size: NA; d_call: NA; j_call: TRBJ2-5; v_call: TRBV5-1; cdr3_aa: CASSSLDGTQYF; cdr3_nt: TGCGCCAGCAGCTCGCTAGACGGGACCCAGTACTTC
clone_size: once; d_call: NA; j_call: TRBJ2-1; v_call: TRBV7-8; cdr3_aa: CASSRTGYNEQFF; cdr3_nt: TGTGCCAGCAGCCGGACTGGCTACAATGAGCAGTTCTTC
clone_size: NA; d_call: NA; j_call: TRBJ1-4; v_call: TRBV12-3/TRBV12-4; cdr3_aa: CASSWWRGEKLFF; cdr3_nt: TGTGCCAGCAGTTGGTGGAGGGGTGAAAAACTGTTTTTT
clone_size: NA; d_call: NA; j_call: TRBJ1-2; v_call: TRBV2; cdr3_aa: CASSRQTNYGYTF; cdr3_nt: TGTGCCAGCAGTCGACAGACTAACTATGGCTACACCTTC
clone_size: NA; d_call: TRBD2; j_call: TRBJ2-3; v_call: TRBV2; cdr3_aa: CASSEALQLAGGRVQGDTQYF; cdr3_nt: TGTGCCAGCAGTGAAGCGCTTCAACTAGCGGGGGGGCGGGTGCAGGGAGATACGCAGTATTTT
clone_size: many; d_call: NA; j_call: TRBJ1-6; v_call: TRBV14; cdr3_aa: CASSQGVGYNSPLHF; cdr3_nt: TGTGCCAGCAGCCAAGGAGTCGGGTATAATTCACCCCTCCACTTT
clone_size: NA; d_call: NA; j_call: TRBJ2-1; v_call: TRBV6-5; cdr3_aa: CASSSTRNINEQFF; cdr3_nt: TGTGCCAGCAGTTCCACTAGAAATATCAATGAGCAGTTCTTC
clone_size: NA; d_call: TRBD2; j_call: TRBJ2-2; v_call: TRBV6-1; cdr3_aa: CASSDLLAGGRGTGELFF; cdr3_nt: TGTGCCAGCAGTGATCTGCTAGCGGGGGGCCGTGGCACCGGGGAGCTGTTTTTT
clone_size: NA; d_call: NA; j_call: TRBJ2-7; v_call: TRBV30; cdr3_aa: CAWSVLSNSYEQYF; cdr3_nt: TGTGCCTGGAGTGTACTTAGCAACTCCTACGAGCAGTACTTC
clone_size: NA; d_call: TRBD1; j_call: TRBJ1-4; v_call: TRBV2; cdr3_aa: CASSLDRGGNEKLFF; cdr3_nt: TGTGCCAGCAGTCTCGACAGGGGCGGTAATGAAAAACTGTTTTTT
clone_size: NA; d_call: NA; j_call: TRBJ1-5; v_call: TRBV9; cdr3_aa: CASSPSTFNQPQHF; cdr3_nt: TGTGCCAGCAGCCCTAGTACCTTTAATCAGCCCCAGCATTTT
clone_size: few; d_call: TRBD2; j_call: TRBJ2-3; v_call: TRBV4-1; cdr3_aa: CASSQGGLAGGPDTQYF; cdr3_nt: TGCGCCAGCAGCCAAGGGGGCCTAGCGGGGGGGCCAGATACGCAGTATTTT
clone_size: NA; d_call: NA; j_call: TRBJ2-3; v_call: TRBV9; cdr3_aa: CASSVEGLGLDTQYF; cdr3_nt: TGTGCCAGCAGCGTAGAAGGGTTGGGGCTAGATACGCAGTATTTT
clone_size: NA; d_call: NA; j_call: TRBJ2-7; v_call: TRBV7-4; cdr3_aa: CASSFWIGAPYEQYF; cdr3_nt: TGTGCCAGCAGCTTTTGGATAGGGGCCCCTTACGAGCAGTACTTC
clone_size: NA; d_call: TRBD1; j_call: TRBJ1-2; v_call: TRBV27; cdr3_aa: CASSLSITGGVYGYTF; cdr3_nt: TGTGCCAGCAGTTTATCGATCACAGGGGGCGTCTATGGCTACACCTTC
clone_size: NA; d_call: NA; j_call: TRBJ2-6; v_call: TRBV27; cdr3_aa: CASSSYAGANVLTF; cdr3_nt: TGTGCCAGCAGTTCCTATGCTGGGGCCAACGTCCTGACTTTC
clone_size: NA; d_call: NA; j_call: TRBJ2-7; v_call: TRBV20-1; cdr3_aa: CSAKGDNEQYF; cdr3_nt: TGCAGTGCTAAGGGGGACAACGAGCAGTACTTC
clone_size: NA; d_call: NA; j_call: TRBJ2-1; v_call: TRBV24-1; cdr3_aa: CATAGDSYNEQFF; cdr3_nt: TGTGCCACCGCCGGGGACTCCTACAATGAGCAGTTCTTC
clone_size: many; d_call: TRBD1; j_call: TRBJ1-5; v_call: TRBV19; cdr3_aa: CASGPGQGVDNQPQHF; cdr3_nt: TGTGCCAGTGGTCCGGGACAGGGGGTAGACAATCAGCCCCAGCATTTT
clone_size: NA; d_call: TRBD1; j_call: TRBJ2-1; v_call: TRBV2; cdr3_aa: CARTQGASYNEQFF; cdr3_nt: TGTGCCAGAACTCAGGGGGCGTCCTACAATGAGCAGTTCTTC
clone_size: NA; d_call: NA; j_call: TRBJ1-1; v_call: TRBV4-1; cdr3_aa: CASGPTGTEAFF; cdr3_nt: TGCGCCAGCGGACCGACGGGGACTGAAGCTTTCTTT
clone_size: NA; d_call: NA; j_call: TRBJ1-3; v_call: TRBV6-6; cdr3_aa: CASFGQNSGNTIYF; cdr3_nt: TGTGCCAGCTTCGGACAGAACTCTGGAAACACCATATATTTT
clone_size: NA; d_call: NA; j_call: TRBJ1-1; v_call: TRBV30; cdr3_aa: CAWSREGVFRTEAFF; cdr3_nt: TGTGCCTGGAGTCGTGAGGGGGTATTTAGGACTGAAGCTTTCTTT
clone_size: NA; d_call: NA; j_call: TRBJ2-3; v_call: TRBV10-1; cdr3_aa: CASSASSTDTQYF; cdr3_nt: TGCGCCAGCAGTGCCTCTAGCACAGATACGCAGTATTTT
clone_size: NA; d_call: NA; j_call: TRBJ1-5; v_call: TRBV19; cdr3_aa: CASSPLRWGTYSNQPQHF; cdr3_nt: TGTGCCAGTAGTCCGCTCAGATGGGGGACTTATAGCAATCAGCCCCAGCATTTT
clone_size: NA; d_call: TRBD1; j_call: TRBJ2-3; v_call: TRBV2; cdr3_aa: CASSVTGGWTDTQYF; cdr3_nt: TGTGCCAGCAGCGTTACAGGGGGCTGGACAGATACGCAGTATTTT
clone_size: NA; d_call: NA; j_call: TRBJ1-4; v_call: TRBV7-9; cdr3_aa: CASSSQGSFEKLFF; cdr3_nt: TGTGCCAGCAGCTCCCAGGGGAGTTTTGAAAAACTGTTTTTT
clone_size: NA; d_call: NA; j_call: TRBJ1-1; v_call: TRBV20-1; cdr3_aa: CSASFRQNTEAFF; cdr3_nt: TGCAGTGCTAGTTTCAGGCAGAACACTGAAGCTTTCTTT
clone_size: NA; d_call: NA; j_call: TRBJ1-6; v_call: TRBV30; cdr3_aa: CAWRGGLENSPLHF; cdr3_nt: TGTGCCTGGAGGGGAGGACTAGAGAATTCACCCCTCCACTTT
clone_size: NA; d_call: TRBD2; j_call: TRBJ2-1; v_call: TRBV6-5; cdr3_aa: CASLPSGIYPNEQFF; cdr3_nt: TGTGCCAGCCTCCCTAGCGGGATCTACCCCAATGAGCAGTTCTTC
clone_size: NA; d_call: TRBD2; j_call: TRBJ2-1; v_call: TRBV3-1/TRBV3-2; cdr3_aa: CASSPRVAGGSSYNEQFF; cdr3_nt: TGTGCCAGCAGCCCCAGGGTAGCGGGGGGGAGCTCCTACAATGAGCAGTTCTTC
clone_size: NA; d_call: NA; j_call: TRBJ1-1; v_call: TRBV6-5; cdr3_aa: CASSTNRVNTEAFF; cdr3_nt: TGTGCCAGCAGTACGAACAGGGTCAACACTGAAGCTTTCTTT
clone_size: NA; d_call: NA; j_call: TRBJ1-1; v_call: TRBV7-2; cdr3_aa: CASSLYQGVEAFF; cdr3_nt: TGTGCCAGCAGCTTATACCAGGGCGTAGAAGCTTTCTTT
clone_size: NA; d_call: NA; j_call: TRBJ2-2; v_call: TRBV2; cdr3_aa: CASNYDSNTGELFF; cdr3_nt: TGTGCCAGCAATTATGACTCGAACACCGGGGAGCTGTTTTTT
clone_size: NA; d_call: TRBD2; j_call: TRBJ2-7; v_call: TRBV9; cdr3_aa: CASSVGVTSGAYEQYF; cdr3_nt: TGTGCCAGCAGCGTAGGGGTGACTAGCGGGGCCTACGAGCAGTACTTC
clone_size: NA; d_call: NA; j_call: TRBJ1-5; v_call: TRBV6-1; cdr3_aa: CASSEPVQGNQPQHF; cdr3_nt: TGTGCCAGCAGTGAGCCAGTACAGGGCAATCAGCCCCAGCATTTT
clone_size: few; d_call: TRBD1; j_call: TRBJ1-5; v_call: TRBV5-5; cdr3_aa: CASSWGQNSNQPQHF; cdr3_nt: TGTGCCAGCAGCTGGGGACAGAATAGCAATCAGCCCCAGCATTTT
clone_size: NA; d_call: TRBD2; j_call: TRBJ2-5; v_call: TRBV11-2; cdr3_aa: CASSILAGGYQETQYF; cdr3_nt: TGTGCCAGCAGCATCCTAGCGGGGGGGTACCAAGAGACCCAGTACTTC
clone_size: once; d_call: NA; j_call: TRBJ1-6; v_call: TRBV23-1; cdr3_aa: CATPESSYNSPLHF; cdr3_nt: TGCGCCACCCCGGAGAGCTCCTATAATTCACCCCTCCACTTT
clone_size: NA; d_call: NA; j_call: TRBJ2-5; v_call: TRBV5-1; cdr3_aa: CASSLVATEETQYF; cdr3_nt: TGCGCCAGCAGCTTGGTAGCAACTGAAGAGACCCAGTACTTC
clone_size: NA; d_call: TRBD1; j_call: TRBJ2-6; v_call: TRBV18; cdr3_aa: CASSPRGTGLSGANVLTF; cdr3_nt: TGTGCCAGCTCACCACGGGGGACAGGCCTCTCTGGGGCCAACGTCCTGACTTTC
clone_size: NA; d_call: NA; j_call: TRBJ2-6; v_call: TRBV4-1; cdr3_aa: CASSYVRDTRSGANVLTF; cdr3_nt: TGCGCCAGCAGTTACGTCCGGGACACCCGCTCTGGGGCCAACGTCCTGACTTTC
clone_size: NA; d_call: NA; j_call: TRBJ1-1; v_call: TRBV28; cdr3_aa: CASSLTRRAFF; cdr3_nt: TGTGCCAGCAGTTTAACTCGCAGGGCTTTCTTT
clone_size: NA; d_call: TRBD2; j_call: TRBJ2-5; v_call: TRBV9; cdr3_aa: CASSVDPGGNQETQYF; cdr3_nt: TGTGCCAGCAGCGTAGACCCCGGGGGGAACCAAGAGACCCAGTACTTC
clone_size: NA; d_call: TRBD2; j_call: TRBJ2-7; v_call: TRBV6-6; cdr3_aa: CASTALGTRFNEQYF; cdr3_nt: TGTGCCAGCACCGCGCTAGGGACTAGGTTTAATGAGCAGTACTTC